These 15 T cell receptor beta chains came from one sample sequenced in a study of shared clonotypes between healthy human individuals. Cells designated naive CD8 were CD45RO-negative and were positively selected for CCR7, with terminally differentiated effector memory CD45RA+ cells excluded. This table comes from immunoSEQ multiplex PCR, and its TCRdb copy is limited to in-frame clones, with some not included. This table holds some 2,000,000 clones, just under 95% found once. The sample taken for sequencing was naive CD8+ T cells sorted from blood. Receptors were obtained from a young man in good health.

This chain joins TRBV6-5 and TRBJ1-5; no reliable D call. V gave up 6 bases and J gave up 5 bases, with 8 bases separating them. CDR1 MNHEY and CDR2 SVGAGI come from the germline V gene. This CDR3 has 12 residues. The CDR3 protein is CASRGADQPQHF. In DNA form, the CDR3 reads TGTGCCAGCAGGGGTGCCGATCAGCCCCAGCATTTT.

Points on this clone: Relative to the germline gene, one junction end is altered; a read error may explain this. This chain's CDR3 is CASSLDGQGVRF. CDR3 in DNA: TGTGCCAGCAGCTTGGATGGACAGGGAGTTCGCTTC. The J gene is TRBJ2-7, the V gene TRBV5-4, with 8 bases identical to TRBD1. This CDR3 is 12 amino acids long. Germline loops: CDR1 SGHNT, CDR2 YYREEE (reference sequence).

The DNA for the CDR3 is TGTGCCAGCAGCTTAGTAGGGACATTGCCTAGCACAGATACGCAGTATTTT. Encoded protein: CASSLVGTLPSTDTQYF. The V gene is TRBV5-4, the J gene TRBJ2-3; weak D call: TRBD1 (6 bases). Germline V gene sequence: CDR1 SGHNT, CDR2 YYREEE (reference sequence). The CDR3 length is 17 residues. V was cut by 2 bases and J by 0 bases, with 16 bases left in between. Full variable domain (missing parts from reference TRBV5-4 and TRBJ2-3): ETGVTQSPTHLIKTRGQQVTLRCSSQSGHNTVSWYQQALGQGPQFIFQYYREEENGRGNFPPRFSGLQFPNYSSELNVNALELDDSALYLCASSLVGTLPSTDTQYFGPGTRLTVL.

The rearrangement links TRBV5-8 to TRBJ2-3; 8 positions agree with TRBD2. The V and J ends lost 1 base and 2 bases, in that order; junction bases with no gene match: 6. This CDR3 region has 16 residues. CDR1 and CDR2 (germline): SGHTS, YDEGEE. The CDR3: CASSLRASGSTDTQYF. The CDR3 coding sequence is TGTGCCAGCAGCTTGCGCGCTAGCGGGTCCACAGATACGCAGTATTTT.

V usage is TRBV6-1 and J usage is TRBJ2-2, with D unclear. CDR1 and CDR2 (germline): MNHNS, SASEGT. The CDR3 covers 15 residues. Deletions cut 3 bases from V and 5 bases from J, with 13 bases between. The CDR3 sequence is CASSEWASETGELFF. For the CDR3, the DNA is TGTGCCAGCAGTGAGTGGGCCTCAGAGACCGGGGAGCTGTTTTTT.

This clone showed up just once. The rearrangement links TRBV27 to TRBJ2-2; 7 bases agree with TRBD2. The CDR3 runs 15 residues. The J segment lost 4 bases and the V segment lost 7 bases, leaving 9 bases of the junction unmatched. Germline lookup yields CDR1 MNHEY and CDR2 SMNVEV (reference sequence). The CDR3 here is CASTGGGGSTGELFF. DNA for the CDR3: TGTGCCAGCACCGGCGGGGGAGGGAGCACCGGGGAGCTGTTTTTT.

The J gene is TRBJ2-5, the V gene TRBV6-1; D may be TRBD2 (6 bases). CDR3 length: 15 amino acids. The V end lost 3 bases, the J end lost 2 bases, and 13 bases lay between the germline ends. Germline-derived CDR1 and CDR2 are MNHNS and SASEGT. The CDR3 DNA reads TGTGCCAGCAGTGAGGAGTGGGGGGTTCAAGAGACCCAGTACTTC. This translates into CASSEEWGVQETQYF.

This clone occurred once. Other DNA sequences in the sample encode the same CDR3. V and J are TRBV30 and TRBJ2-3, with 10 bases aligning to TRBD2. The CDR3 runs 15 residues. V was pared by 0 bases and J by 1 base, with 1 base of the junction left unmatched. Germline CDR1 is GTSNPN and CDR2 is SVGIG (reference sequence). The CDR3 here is CAWSVGTSGTDTQYF. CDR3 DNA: TGTGCCTGGAGTGTAGGGACTAGCGGCACAGATACGCAGTATTTT.

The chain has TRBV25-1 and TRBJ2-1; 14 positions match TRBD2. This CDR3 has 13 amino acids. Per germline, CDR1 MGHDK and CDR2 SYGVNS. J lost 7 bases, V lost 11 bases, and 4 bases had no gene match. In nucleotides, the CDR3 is TGTGCCGGGGGGACTAGCGGGAGAAATGAGCAGTTCTTC. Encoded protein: CAGGTSGRNEQFF.

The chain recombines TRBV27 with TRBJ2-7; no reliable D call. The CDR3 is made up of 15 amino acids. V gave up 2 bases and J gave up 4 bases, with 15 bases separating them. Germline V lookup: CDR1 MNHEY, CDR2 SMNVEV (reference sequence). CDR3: CASSLIGSPRYEQYF. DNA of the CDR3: TGTGCCAGCAGTTTAATAGGTTCCCCGAGGTACGAGCAGTACTTC.

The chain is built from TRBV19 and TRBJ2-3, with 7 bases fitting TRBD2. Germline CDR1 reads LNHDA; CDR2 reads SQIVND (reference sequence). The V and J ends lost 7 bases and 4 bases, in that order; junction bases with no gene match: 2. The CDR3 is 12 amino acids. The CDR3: CASTSGPDTQYF. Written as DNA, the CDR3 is TGTGCCAGTACTAGCGGCCCAGATACGCAGTATTTT.

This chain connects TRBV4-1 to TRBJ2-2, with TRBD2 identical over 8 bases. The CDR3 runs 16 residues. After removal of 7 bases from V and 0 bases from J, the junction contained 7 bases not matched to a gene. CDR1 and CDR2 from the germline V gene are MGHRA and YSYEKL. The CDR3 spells CASTILAGSNTGELFF. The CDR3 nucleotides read TGCGCCAGCACAATCCTAGCGGGTTCGAACACCGGGGAGCTGTTTTTT.

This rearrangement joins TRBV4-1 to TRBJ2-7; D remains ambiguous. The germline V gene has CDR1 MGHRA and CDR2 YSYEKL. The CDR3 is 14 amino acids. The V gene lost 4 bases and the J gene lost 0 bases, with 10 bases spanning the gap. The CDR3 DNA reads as TGCGCCAGCAGCCCCATTCGGAGCTCCTACGAGCAGTACTTC. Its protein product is CASSPIRSSYEQYF.

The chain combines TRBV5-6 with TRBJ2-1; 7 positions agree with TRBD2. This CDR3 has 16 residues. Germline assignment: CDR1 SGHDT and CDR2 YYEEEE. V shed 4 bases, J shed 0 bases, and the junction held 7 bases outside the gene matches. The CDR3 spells CASSPRLASSYNEQFF. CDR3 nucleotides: TGTGCCAGCAGCCCGAGACTAGCAAGCTCCTACAATGAGCAGTTCTTC.

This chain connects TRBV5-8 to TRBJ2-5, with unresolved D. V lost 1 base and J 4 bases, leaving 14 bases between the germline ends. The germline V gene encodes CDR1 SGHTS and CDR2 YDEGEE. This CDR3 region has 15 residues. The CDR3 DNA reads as TGTGCCAGCAGCTTGACGTTGGGGATCGGAGAGACCCAGTACTTC. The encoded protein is CASSLTLGIGETQYF. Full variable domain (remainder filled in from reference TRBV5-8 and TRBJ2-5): EAGVTQSPTHLIKTRGQQATLRCSPISGHTSVYWYQQALGLGLQFLLWYDEGEERNRGNFPPRFSGRQFPNYSSELNVNALELEDSALYLCASSLTLGIGETQYFGPGTRLLVL.